This TCR beta chain originates from a study of Tregs in tolerant kidney transplant recipients. V was pared by 5 bases and J by 0 bases, with 7 bases between. From germline, CDR1 is SQVTM and CDR2 ANQGSEA. The CDR3 sequence is 12 residues long. The nonmyeloablative bone marrow transplants came from related graft donors, with transient mixed chimerism. TCRdb's table, derived via immunoSEQ multiplex PCR, lists solely in-frame clones and lacks some. The table shows about 81,000 clones, with around 90% occurring only once. This sequence joins TRBV29-1 and TRBJ1-1; D is ambiguous. The sequences come from CD4+ T cells from blood (PBMCs), collected 24 months after the transplant. The source is a human patient who received a combined kidney and bone marrow transplant. The T cells may come from the graft donor. The CDR3 region is CSVRVMNTEAFF. The CDR3 coding sequence is TGCAGCGTTCGGGTAATGAACACTGAAGCTTTCTTT.